This TCR beta chain was profiled in a study of shared clonotypes between healthy human individuals. Overall study: Each donor had three CD4 naive, three CD4 memory, two CD8 naive and one CD8 memory plate.

This clone showed up just once. No antigen is known for it. The CDR3 runs to 15 residues. Germline values: CDR1 MGHRA, CDR2 YSYEKL. The J segment lost 4 bases and the V segment lost 2 bases, leaving 5 bases of the junction unmatched. Findings of the study overall: Researchers found naive subsets generally carried larger estimated richness than memory subsets. Of the naive CD4 clonotypes, approximately 5% were shared across several donors.

At deep level, the assay was performed. Profiled with immunoSEQ multiplex PCR; TCRdb holds only in-frame clones, not every one. The table has approximately 99,000 clones, around 65% seen once. This sequence joins TRBV4-1 and TRBJ2-7; 10 bases map to TRBD1. Sequenced input: memory CD8+ T cells sorted from blood. This sample's subset: CD45RO+ cells pooled with CCR7-negative TemRA cells. The receptor was derived from a woman in her thirties in good health. CDR3 region: CASSQHGTGDYEQYF. In nucleotides, the CDR3 is TGCGCCAGCAGCCAACACGGGACAGGGGATTACGAGCAGTACTTC.